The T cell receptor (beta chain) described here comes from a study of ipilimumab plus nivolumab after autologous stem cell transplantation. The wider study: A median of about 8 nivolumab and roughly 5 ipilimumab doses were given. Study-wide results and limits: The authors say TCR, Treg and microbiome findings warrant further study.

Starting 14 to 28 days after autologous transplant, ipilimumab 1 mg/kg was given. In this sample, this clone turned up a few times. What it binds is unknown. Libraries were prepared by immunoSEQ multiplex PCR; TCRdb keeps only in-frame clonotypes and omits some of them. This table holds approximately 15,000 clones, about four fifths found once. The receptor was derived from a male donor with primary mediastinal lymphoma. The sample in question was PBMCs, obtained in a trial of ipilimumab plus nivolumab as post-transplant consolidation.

The CDR3 DNA is TGTGCCAGCAGCTCTCGGGATCGTACCGGGGAGCTGTTTTTT. This translates into CASSSRDRTGELFF. The chain uses TRBV5-5 and TRBJ2-2; D is possibly TRBD2 (5 bases). Germline V CDR1 and CDR2: SGHKS, YYEKEE (reference sequence). The CDR3 spans 14 residues. V was trimmed by 3 bases and J by 5 bases, leaving 11 bases between them. Looking up the rest from reference TRBV5-5 and TRBJ2-2 gives the full variable domain: DAGVTQSPTHLIKTRGQQVTLRCSPISGHKSVSWYQQVLGQGPQFIFQYYEKEERGRGNFPDRFSARQFPNYSSELNVNALLLGDSALYLCASSSRDRTGELFFGEGSRLTVL.